One and the same sample provided the 32 T cell receptor beta chains below, sequenced in a study of CD8 T cells in ankylosing spondylitis. General study findings and limits: Blood of patients with ankylosing spondylitis appeared to be characterized by a TCR beta motif of several highly homologous variants.

Their recognized antigens are unknown. TCRdb re-called the 5' RACE reads with MiXCR, one entry per CDR3 protein. In the table there are a few hundred thousand distinct CDR3 sequences, roughly 8% of which are singletons. Sequences were obtained from blood, either unsorted or a sorted T cell fraction (not recorded which). The receptors were sampled from a male donor with ankylosing spondylitis.

With regard to this clonotype: At one end the junction does not follow the germline gene, possibly because of a read error. This chain joins TRBV7-2 and TRBJ1-6; 7 nucleotides agree with TRBD1. The CDR3 contains 15 residues. The germline V gene encodes CDR1 SGHTA and CDR2 FQGNSA. The CDR3 DNA sequence: TGTGCCAGCAGCTTAGAGGGACAGAGTAATTCGCCCCTCCACTTT. This sequence encodes CASSLEGQSNSPLHF. Full variable domain (outside the CDR3, taken from reference TRBV7-2 and TRBJ1-6): GAGVSQSPSNKVTEKGKDVELRCDPISGHTALYWYRQSLGQGLEFLIYFQGNSAPDKSGLPSDRFSAERTGGSVSTLTIQRTQQEDSAVYLCASSLEGQSNSPLHFGNGTRLTVT.

The J gene is TRBJ2-7, the V gene TRBV27; D is possibly TRBD1 or TRBD2 (6 bases each). The V and J ends lost 8 bases and 2 bases respectively, with 13 bases between them. The CDR3 runs to 13 residues. Germline-derived CDR1 and CDR2 are MNHEY and SMNVEV (reference sequence). CDR3 sequence: CASHQRGPYEQYF. In DNA, the CDR3 is TGTGCCAGCCACCAACGGGGGCCCTACGAGCAGTACTTC.

This clonotype appeared a few times. The chain joins TRBV9 to TRBJ1-1; TRBD1 is a possible D gene (6 bases). V lost 3 bases and J lost 5, with 11 bases in between. Germline V gene data show CDR1 as SGDLS and CDR2 as YYNGEE. The CDR3 sequence is 13 residues long. The CDR3 sequence: CASSEGGSTEAFF. The DNA for the CDR3 is TGTGCCAGCAGCGAGGGGGGTAGTACTGAAGCTTTCTTT. The whole variable domain, remainder taken from reference TRBV9 and TRBJ1-1, is DSGVTQTPKHLITATGQRVTLRCSPRSGDLSVYWYQQSLDQGLQFLIQYYNGEERAKGNILERFSAQQFPDLHSELNLSSLELGDSALYFCASSEGGSTEAFFGQGTRLTVV.

This sequence joins TRBV5-1 and TRBJ2-7; 8 bases fit TRBD1. Unmatched junction bases numbered 3, after V lost 4 bases and J lost 0 bases. Germline lookup yields CDR1 SGHRS and CDR2 YFSETQ. The CDR3 has 14 residues. CDR3 in DNA: TGCGCCAGCAGCAATACAGGGGGCTCCTACGAGCAGTACTTC. It encodes CASSNTGGSYEQYF.

The chain joins TRBV5-4 to TRBJ2-1; TRBD2 matches 7 bases. CDR1 and CDR2 from the germline V gene are SGHNT and YYREEE (reference sequence). The J segment lost 0 bases and the V segment lost 3 bases, leaving 6 bases of the junction unmatched. The CDR3 length is 16 residues. The CDR3 DNA reads TGTGCCAGCAGCTCCGCGGGAGAGAGCTCCTACAATGAGCAGTTCTTC. Protein: CASSSAGESSYNEQFF.

This clonotype was found a few times. The genes are TRBV3-1 and TRBJ2-1, with D tentatively TRBD1 or TRBD2 (5 bases each). Germline CDR1 reads LGHDT; CDR2 reads YNNKEL (reference sequence). Trimming took off 2 bases at V and 5 bases at J, with 10 bases between the two ends. There are 14 residues in the CDR3. The CDR3 nucleotides are TGTGCCAGCAGCCAAACCGGGACGAACAATGAGCAGTTCTTC. It specifies CASSQTGTNNEQFF.

DNA of the CDR3: TGTGCCATCAGGAGGGCGGTGGGTTTCGACGAGCAGTACTTC. Its translation is CAIRRAVGFDEQYF. The rearrangement links TRBV10-3 to TRBJ2-7; possibly TRBD2 for D (5 bases). Germline V gene sequence: CDR1 ENHRY, CDR2 SYGVKD. The CDR3 runs to 14 residues. The V end lost 6 bases, the J end lost 5 bases, and 17 bases lay between the germline ends.

This clonotype was counted many times. The V and J genes are TRBV25-1 and TRBJ2-5; 10 bases fit TRBD2. CDR1 is MGHDK and CDR2 is SYGVNS in the germline V gene. The CDR3 spans 14 residues. Trimming cost V 6 bases and J 10 bases; bases outside gene matches: 11. CDR3 sequence: CASSVQREGQDQYF. In DNA form, the CDR3 reads TGTGCCAGCAGCGTCCAGCGGGAGGGCCAGGACCAGTACTTC.

This clonotype showed up many times. This chain joins TRBV6-5 and TRBJ1-4, with TRBD1 identical over 7 bases. Germline values: CDR1 MNHEY, CDR2 SVGAGI. CDR3 length: 16 residues. Unmatched junction bases numbered 10, after V lost 2 bases and J lost 7 bases. Here the CDR3 reads CASSYGLDRVGEKLFF. For the CDR3, the DNA is TGTGCCAGCAGTTACGGGCTCGACAGGGTGGGTGAAAAACTGTTTTTT.

The rearrangement links TRBV27 to TRBJ2-7; 8 bases map to TRBD2. There are 16 residues in the CDR3. Trimming took 5 bases from V and 3 from J; bases not matched to a gene: 12. CDR1 and CDR2 (germline): MNHEY, SMNVEV (reference sequence). The CDR3 DNA follows: TGTGCCAGCAGTACCCTTGGAGAGCTAGCGGGCTACGAGCAGTACTTC. It is translated as CASSTLGELAGYEQYF.

Many counts were recorded for this clonotype. CDR3 amino acids: CSASGGGTDTQYF. The CDR3 DNA follows: TGCAGTGCTAGTGGGGGAGGCACAGATACGCAGTATTTT. The chain employs TRBV20-1 and TRBJ2-3; D is tentatively TRBD1 or TRBD2 (5 bases each). Germline V CDR1 and CDR2: DFQATT, SNEGSKA (reference sequence). Trimming shortened V by 3 bases and J by 1 base, and 8 bases separated the two germline ends. This CDR3 is built from 13 residues.

This clonotype has a handful of counts. The chain carries TRBV12-3 or TRBV12-4 and TRBJ2-5, with D perhaps TRBD2 (5 bases). The V gene lost 3 bases and the J gene lost 5 bases, with 13 bases spanning the gap. The CDR3 is 14 amino acids. CDR3 region: CASSFLAAPETQYF. For the CDR3, the DNA is TGTGCCAGCAGTTTTCTAGCAGCTCCGGAGACCCAGTACTTC.

CDR3 nucleotide sequence: TGTGCCAGCAGCGCACCTTTTACAGAGACCCAGTACTTC. Amino acids: CASSAPFTETQYF. The chain carries TRBV2 and TRBJ2-5; D is ambiguous. The CDR3 is made up of 13 amino acids. Germline loops: CDR1 SNHLY, CDR2 FYNNEI. V was trimmed by 6 bases and J by 4 bases, leaving 12 bases between them. The full variable domain, completed using reference TRBV2 and TRBJ2-5, is EPEVTQTPSHQVTQMGQEVILRCVPISNHLYFYWYRQILGQKVEFLVSFYNNEISEKSEIFDDQFSVERPDGSNFTLKIRSTKLEDSAMYFCASSAPFTETQYFGPGTRLLVL.

In regard to this clonotype: The conserved closing phenylalanine or tryptophan is absent in this CDR3, likely reflecting a read error. The chain combines TRBV5-1 with TRBJ2-4; no clear D gene. The CDR3 runs 14 residues. V lost 1 base and J lost 0, with 5 bases in between. From germline, CDR1 is SGHRS and CDR2 YFSETQ. This CDR3 reads CASSLLGAKNIQYL. The CDR3 coding sequence is TGCGCCAGCAGCTTGCTGGGAGCCAAAAACATTCAGTACTTA.

This clonotype has only a few counts. The chain has TRBV7-9 and TRBJ1-1; perhaps TRBD1 as D (5 bases). The CDR3 covers 12 residues. V was pared by 5 bases and J by 5 bases, with 9 bases between. The germline V gene has CDR1 SEHNR and CDR2 FQNEAQ (reference sequence). The CDR3: CASSLDSTEAFF. The CDR3 DNA is TGTGCCAGCAGCCTCGACAGTACTGAAGCTTTCTTT.

This clonotype has just a few counts. The V gene is TRBV5-5, the J gene TRBJ2-1; the match to TRBD1 covers 8 bases. With V trimmed by 2 bases and J by 8 bases, 12 bases remained unmatched. This CDR3 is 16 amino acids long. Germline V gives CDR1 SGHKS, CDR2 YYEKEE (reference sequence). The CDR3: CASSFRQGNVGDEQFF. CDR3 DNA sequence: TGTGCCAGCAGCTTCCGACAGGGGAACGTTGGCGATGAGCAGTTCTTC.

This clonotype was seen repeatedly, ten times or more. This chain links TRBV20-1 with TRBJ1-1; maybe TRBD1 (5 bases). CDR3 length: 16 residues. Germline V lookup: CDR1 DFQATT, CDR2 SNEGSKA (reference sequence). V was pared by 1 base and J by 0 bases, with 15 bases between. CDR3 residues: CSARGGGGYVNTEAFF. The CDR3 nucleotides read TGCAGTGCTAGAGGGGGGGGAGGATACGTGAACACTGAAGCTTTCTTT.

This clonotype was observed at least ten times. CDR3 amino acids: CASSRGGLAGLNEQFF. The CDR3 DNA follows: TGTGCCAGCAGCCGAGGAGGGCTAGCGGGACTAAATGAGCAGTTCTTC. The chain recombines TRBV2 with TRBJ2-1, with TRBD2 identical over 9 bases. The J segment lost 7 bases and the V segment lost 6 bases, leaving 13 bases of the junction unmatched. This CDR3 spans 16 amino acids. CDR1 and CDR2 (germline): SNHLY, FYNNEI.

The genes are TRBV9 and TRBJ2-5, with 8 bases identical to TRBD2. Germline V gives CDR1 SGDLS, CDR2 YYNGEE. This CDR3 has 15 residues. V shed 4 bases, J shed 4 bases, and the junction held 9 bases outside the gene matches. The CDR3 DNA reads TGTGCCAGCAGCTTCCGAGCGGGAGCCGGAGAGACCCAGTACTTC. Its protein product is CASSFRAGAGETQYF.

The genes are TRBV3-1 and TRBJ1-6; possibly TRBD1 for D (5 bases). V dropped 7 bases and J dropped 7 bases, with 14 bases sitting between them. Germline V gives CDR1 LGHDT, CDR2 YNNKEL (reference sequence). This CDR3 spans 14 amino acids. The CDR3 DNA follows: TGTGCCAGCACCGGGGCAGGGCTCAATTCACCCCTCCACTTT. As protein: CASTGAGLNSPLHF.

This clonotype was found many times. The CDR3 here is CASSTNRNEQYF. As DNA, the CDR3 is TGTGCCAGCAGTACAAACAGGAACGAGCAGTACTTC. V is TRBV6-2 or TRBV6-3 and J is TRBJ2-7; D is possibly TRBD1 (5 bases). Germline V lookup: CDR1 MNHEY, CDR2 SVGEGT. The CDR3 runs to 12 residues. Between the trimmed V and J ends, which lost 5 bases and 5 bases, there was a span of 10 bases.

This clonotype was found many times. DNA of the CDR3: TGTGCCAGCAGTTTCGGATGGAATCAGCCCCAGCATTTT. The encoded protein is CASSFGWNQPQHF. The V call is TRBV12-3 or TRBV12-4, the J call TRBJ1-5; D gene uncertain. V dropped 3 bases and J dropped 4 bases, with 7 bases sitting between them. This CDR3 is built from 13 residues.

The gene calls are TRBV7-9 and TRBJ2-3; D gene ambiguous. V was cut by 2 bases and J by 2 bases, with 8 bases left in between. The CDR3 is made up of 14 amino acids. Germline CDR1 is SEHNR and CDR2 is FQNEAQ (reference sequence). CDR3 in DNA: TGTGCCAGCAGCTTATCTATAACCACAGATACGCAGTATTTT. Its protein product is CASSLSITTDTQYF.

This clonotype was counted ten times or more. The CDR3 DNA reads as TGTGCCAGCTCACCACCCATTGCTACAGATACGCAGTATTTT. This encodes CASSPPIATDTQYF. The chain couples TRBV18 to TRBJ2-3; D is undetermined. V was pared by 0 bases and J by 3 bases, with 7 bases between. Germline V gives CDR1 KGHSH, CDR2 LQKENI. CDR3 length: 14 residues.

This clonotype has a count of ten or more. The chain recombines TRBV20-1 with TRBJ2-3; no clear D gene. The CDR3 extends over 14 amino acids. Germline loops: CDR1 DFQATT, CDR2 SNEGSKA (reference sequence). The V end was cut by 3 bases, the J end by 4 bases, with 14 bases between. CDR3 residues: CSASPPLVSDTQYF. CDR3 in DNA: TGCAGTGCTAGCCCTCCTCTAGTGTCAGATACGCAGTATTTT.

This clonotype occurred a few times. The chain joins TRBV18 to TRBJ1-1; D call uncertain. V was pared by 8 bases and J by 1 base, with 5 bases between. The CDR3 extends over 11 amino acids. Germline values: CDR1 KGHSH, CDR2 LQKENI. CDR3 in DNA: TGTGCCAGCCTGGGGAACACTGAAGCTTTCTTT. As protein: CASLGNTEAFF.

At least ten counts were recorded for this clonotype. V is TRBV29-1 and J is TRBJ1-5; no clear D gene. The germline CDR1 and CDR2 sequences are SQVTM and ANQGSEA. Between the trimmed V and J ends, which lost 7 bases and 9 bases, there was a span of 16 bases. CDR3 size: 12 residues. The CDR3 coding sequence is TGCAGCGCGGCCCTGGATGGTAGGCCCCAGCATTTT. It specifies CSAALDGRPQHF.

In its sample, this clonotype was seen many times. The genes are TRBV6-4 and TRBJ2-3, with 10 bases matching TRBD1. Per germline, CDR1 MRHNA and CDR2 SNTAGT. The CDR3 runs to 19 residues. V shed 0 bases, J shed 4 bases, and the junction held 13 bases outside the gene matches. The CDR3 DNA follows: TGTGCCAGCAGTGACTCGCGAAATGAGCTGGGACAGGGGCCAGATACGCAGTATTTT. This encodes CASSDSRNELGQGPDTQYF.

V is TRBV11-2 and J is TRBJ2-1, with D uncertain. V was pared by 3 bases and J by 2 bases, with 14 bases between. The germline V gene encodes CDR1 SGHAT and CDR2 FQNNGV. The CDR3 covers 16 residues. CDR3 DNA sequence: TGTGCCAGCAGCTTTGAGTTGGCATCCGCCTACAATGAGCAGTTCTTC. The encoded protein is CASSFELASAYNEQFF.

The gene calls are TRBV29-1 and TRBJ1-2; maybe TRBD1 (5 bases). Germline V gene lookup returns CDR1 SQVTM and CDR2 ANQGSEA. The CDR3 spans 14 residues. The germline V and J ends were trimmed by 4 bases and 8 bases, with 20 bases remaining between them. CDR3 region: CSVGAGRGGWGYTF. The CDR3 DNA reads TGCAGCGTTGGGGCGGGGAGGGGTGGATGGGGCTACACCTTC.

The CDR3 DNA follows: TGTGCCAGCAGATCCGGGACAGGGAGTTGGGATACGCAGTATTTT. Its translation is CASRSGTGSWDTQYF. The gene calls are TRBV12-3 or TRBV12-4 and TRBJ2-3; 9 nucleotides agree with TRBD1. The CDR3 has 15 residues. The junction had 10 bases not matched to a gene; V was cut back by 6 bases and J by 6 bases.

V is TRBV5-1 and J is TRBJ1-1; 8 bases align to TRBD1. The V gene end was trimmed by 1 base and the J gene end by 4 bases; junction bases not matched to a gene: 6. The CDR3 spans 15 residues. Germline V CDR1 and CDR2: SGHRS, YFSETQ. CDR3 residues: CASSLLSGGFTEAFF. The CDR3 nucleotides are TGCGCCAGCAGCTTGCTCTCAGGGGGCTTCACTGAAGCTTTCTTT.